The source of this TCR beta chain is a study of blood T cell repertoires in COVID-19. Study-wide background: Acute and convalescent COVID-19 samples came from the United States, Italy and Spain. T cells, B-cell-depleted T cells, or PBMCs provided the cDNA or gDNA that served as material.

This clone appeared once. After removal of 5 bases from V and 1 base from J, the junction contained 3 bases not matched to a gene. The CDR3 loop spans 15 amino acids. The germline CDR1 and CDR2 sequences are SNHLY and FYNNEI. Sequencing was performed with immunoSEQ multiplex PCR; in TCRdb, only in-frame clones are kept and a portion is missing. The sample lists around 290,000 clones, around 87% seen once, with 7.8% in the top ten. This chain links TRBV2 with TRBJ2-5; 11 bases match TRBD1. The specimen sequenced was peripheral blood. This clonotype was sampled from a woman between 50 and 59 years old who had recovered from COVID-19. CDR3 sequence reads: CASSRDRGGQETQYF. The CDR3 coding sequence is TGTGCCAGCAGTCGGGACAGGGGGGGCCAAGAGACCCAGTACTTC.